In this sample, the clone carrying this T cell receptor beta chain turned up many times. Each CDR3 protein is one row after TCRdb ran MiXCR on the 5' RACE reads. The sample shows tens of thousands of distinct CDR3 sequences, roughly 3.4% of them seen only once. These data are taken from a study of T cells after yellow fever vaccination. From germline, CDR1 is ENHRY and CDR2 SYGVKD. The CDR3 sequence is 14 residues long. Trimming left V 3 bases short and J 0 bases short, with 8 bases between. Findings and limits, study-wide: Weaker overall was a secondary response that nonetheless peaked faster, on day 5 versus 15.

The specimen comprised PBMCs, either bulk or a sorted T-cell subset (CD4+, CD8+, memory, or dextramer-sorted; not recorded which), sampled roughly 45 days after the first yellow fever vaccination. The receptor was isolated from a young man who received the YFV17D yellow fever vaccine. J is TRBJ1-1 and V is TRBV10-3; weak D call: TRBD1 (5 bases). CDR3 residues: CAISETDMNTEAFF. For the CDR3, the DNA is TGTGCCATCAGTGAAACGGACATGAACACTGAAGCTTTCTTT.